This T cell receptor beta chain was captured by sequencing in a study of T cell responses to AZD1222 COVID-19 vaccine. Produced via immunoSEQ multiplex PCR; TCRdb's table is partial and in-frame only. This repertoire shows 150,000 to 200,000 clones, almost 95% found once; its top ten account for 7.5% to 10%. The germline V gene has CDR1 SQVTM and CDR2 ANQGSEA. This CDR3 region has 13 residues. The V and J ends lost 6 bases and 5 bases respectively, with 14 bases between them. The genes are TRBV29-1 and TRBJ2-1; D is ambiguous. This sequence was found in an adult in good health. The sample here was peripheral blood, taken on day 0 of AZD1222 vaccination. CDR3 sequence (DNA): TGCAGCGTCCCCGTAATGGGCGACAATGAGCAGTTCTTC. Encoded protein: CSVPVMGDNEQFF.